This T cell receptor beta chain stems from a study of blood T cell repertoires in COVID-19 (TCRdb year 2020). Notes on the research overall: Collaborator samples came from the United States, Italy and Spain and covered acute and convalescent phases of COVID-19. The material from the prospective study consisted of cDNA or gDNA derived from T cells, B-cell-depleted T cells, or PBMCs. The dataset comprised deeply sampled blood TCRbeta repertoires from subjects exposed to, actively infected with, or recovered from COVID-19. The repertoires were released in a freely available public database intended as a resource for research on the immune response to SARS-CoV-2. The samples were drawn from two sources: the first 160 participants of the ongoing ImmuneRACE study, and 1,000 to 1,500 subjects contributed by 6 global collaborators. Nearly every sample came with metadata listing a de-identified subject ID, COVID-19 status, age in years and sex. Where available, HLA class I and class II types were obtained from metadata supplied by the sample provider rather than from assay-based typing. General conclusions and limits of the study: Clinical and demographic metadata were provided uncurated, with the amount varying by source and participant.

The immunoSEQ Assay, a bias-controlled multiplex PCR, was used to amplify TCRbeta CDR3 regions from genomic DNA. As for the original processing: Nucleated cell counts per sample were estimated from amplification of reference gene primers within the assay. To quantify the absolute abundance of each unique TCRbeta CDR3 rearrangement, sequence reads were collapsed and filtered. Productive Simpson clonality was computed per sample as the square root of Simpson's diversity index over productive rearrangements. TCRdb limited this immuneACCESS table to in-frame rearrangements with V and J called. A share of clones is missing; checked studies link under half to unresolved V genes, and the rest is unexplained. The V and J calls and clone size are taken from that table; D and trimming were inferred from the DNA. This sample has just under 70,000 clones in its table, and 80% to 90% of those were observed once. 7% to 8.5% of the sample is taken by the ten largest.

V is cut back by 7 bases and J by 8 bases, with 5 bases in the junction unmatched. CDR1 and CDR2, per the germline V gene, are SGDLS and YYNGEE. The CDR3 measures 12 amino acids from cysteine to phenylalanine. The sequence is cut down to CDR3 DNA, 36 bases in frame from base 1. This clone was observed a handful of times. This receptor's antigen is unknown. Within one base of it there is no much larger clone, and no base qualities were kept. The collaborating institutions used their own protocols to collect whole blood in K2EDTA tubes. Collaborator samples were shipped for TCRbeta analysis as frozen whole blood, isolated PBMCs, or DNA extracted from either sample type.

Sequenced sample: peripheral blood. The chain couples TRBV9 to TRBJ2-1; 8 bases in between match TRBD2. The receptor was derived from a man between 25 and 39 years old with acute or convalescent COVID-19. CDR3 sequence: CASRGRGDEQFF. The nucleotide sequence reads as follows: TGTGCCAGCCGCGGGCGGGGGGATGAGCAGTTCTTC.